These 3 T cell receptor beta chains came from one sample sequenced in a study of T-cell reconstitution after alpha-beta-depleted transplantation in children. It was with unique molecular identifiers that the TCRbeta library was prepared. Each CDR3 protein is one row after TCRdb ran MiXCR on the PCR reads. The sample records hundreds of thousands of distinct CDR3 sequences, around 13% being singletons. The starting material was PBMCs, mostly from graft donor cells, obtained 360 days after TCRalphabeta/CD19-depleted stem cell transplant. The receptors derive from a male patient younger than 18 who had a stem cell transplant for acute myeloid leukemia, so the T cells may come from the graft donor.

The V and J genes are TRBV20-1 and TRBJ2-5; the match to TRBD2 covers 10 bases. Germline trimming cut 5 bases from V and 1 base from J; bases unmatched to any gene: 7. The CDR3 is 15 residues long. Germline V gene data show CDR1 as DFQATT and CDR2 as SNEGSKA (reference sequence). CDR3 bases: TGCAGTGCTCCTGTCCTAGCGGGGGTCCAAGAGACCCAGTACTTC. Translation: CSAPVLAGVQETQYF.

This clonotype was picked up many times. The gene calls are TRBV29-1 and TRBJ2-2, with 11 bases fitting TRBD2. This CDR3 comprises 18 residues. Germline V gene lookup returns CDR1 SQVTM and CDR2 ANQGSEA. The J segment lost 5 bases and the V segment lost 0 bases, leaving 11 bases of the junction unmatched. CDR3: CSVEDRGLAGGRTGELFF. DNA of the CDR3: TGCAGCGTTGAAGATCGCGGGCTAGCGGGAGGTCGGACCGGGGAGCTGTTTTTT.

J is TRBJ1-1 and V is TRBV30; 7 bases align to TRBD1. J was trimmed by 9 bases and V by 2 bases; bases with no gene match: 9. Germline-derived CDR1 and CDR2 are GTSNPN and SVGIG (reference sequence). This CDR3 has 13 residues. DNA of the CDR3: TGTGCCTGGAGTCTAGGGACAGTTTGGAAAGCTTTCTTT. Translation: CAWSLGTVWKAFF.